These T cell receptor beta chains were read from a single sample in a study of identical twins. TCRdb reanalysed the 5' RACE reads using MiXCR and keeps one entry per CDR3 protein. The table lists approximately 500,000 distinct CDR3 sequences, 20% to 25% of them singletons. These same records also appear under a second study, on T cells expressing NK-cell markers.

The sequencing sample was made of CD4+ T cells sorted from blood. These receptors were taken from a woman under 30 in good health. The CDR3 runs from the conserved cysteine through the conserved F or W. D genes are given only for firm matches. Some rows mark clone size as missing; the rest say once, few, many or name a class of expanded clone.

D	V	J	size	CDR3	DNA
NA	TRBV3-1	TRBJ1-2	NA	CASSPTTGSGGYTF	TGTGCCAGCAGCCCGACCACAGGGTCGGGCGGCTACACCTTC
NA	TRBV10-1	TRBJ2-6	NA	CASKDGGQDNVLTF	TGCGCCAGCAAGGATGGGGGGCAGGACAACGTCCTGACTTTC
NA	TRBV5-6	TRBJ1-5	few	CASTTLGRGNQPQHF	TGTGCCAGCACGACTCTGGGCAGGGGAAATCAGCCCCAGCATTTT
NA	TRBV5-1	TRBJ2-1	many	CASSRDRSSYNEQFF	TGCGCCAGCAGCCGGGACCGGAGCTCCTACAATGAGCAGTTCTTC
TRBD2	TRBV20-1	TRBJ2-3	NA	CSARDWRGGAEDTQYF	TGCAGTGCTAGAGACTGGCGCGGGGGGGCCGAAGATACGCAGTATTTT
TRBD1	TRBV7-2	TRBJ2-1	NA	CASSLGGQGGSEQFF	TGTGCCAGCAGCTTAGGGGGACAGGGAGGGAGTGAGCAGTTCTTC
TRBD2	TRBV20-1	TRBJ2-1	NA	CSATRLAGNNEQFF	TGCAGTGCTACCCGACTAGCGGGAAACAATGAGCAGTTCTTC
NA	TRBV20-1	TRBJ1-2	few	CSGFDSSNYGYTF	TGCAGTGGTTTTGACAGCTCTAACTATGGCTACACCTTC
NA	TRBV28	TRBJ2-3	NA	CASSLSRDRVRDTQYF	TGTGCCAGCAGTTTATCCCGCGACAGAGTTAGGGATACGCAGTATTTT
NA	TRBV5-1	TRBJ2-2	many	CASSLADTGELFF	TGCGCCAGCAGCTTGGCCGACACCGGGGAGCTGTTTTTT
NA	TRBV7-9	TRBJ1-2	few	CASSLTRGQYGYTF	TGTGCCAGCAGCTTAACCAGGGGTCAATATGGCTACACCTTC
NA	TRBV20-1	TRBJ2-1	few	CSARGWASYNEQFF	TGCAGTGCTAGAGGATGGGCATCCTACAATGAGCAGTTCTTC
NA	TRBV5-5	TRBJ2-3	few	CASNNPVTTDTQYF	TGTGCCAGCAACAATCCGGTTACCACAGATACGCAGTATTTT
NA	TRBV15	TRBJ2-1	few	CATSKLGEYNNEQFF	TGTGCCACCAGCAAACTAGGGGAGTATAACAATGAGCAGTTCTTC
NA	TRBV7-8	TRBJ2-2	NA	CASSLVRVNTGELFF	TGTGCCAGCAGCTTAGTGCGGGTGAACACCGGGGAGCTGTTTTTT
NA	TRBV6-2/TRBV6-3	TRBJ2-6	NA	CASLGLRGSGANVLTF	TGTGCCAGCTTAGGACTCCGGGGATCTGGGGCCAACGTCCTGACTTTC
NA	TRBV12-3/TRBV12-4	TRBJ1-6	NA	CASSYHTNVNSPLHF	TGTGCCAGCAGTTACCACACTAACGTTAATTCACCCCTCCACTTT
TRBD2	TRBV20-1	TRBJ2-1	few	CSALLAGPYNEQFF	TGCAGTGCCCTACTAGCGGGACCCTACAATGAGCAGTTCTTC
NA	TRBV5-6	TRBJ2-3	many	CASSWKGTDTQYF	TGTGCCAGCAGCTGGAAGGGAACAGATACGCAGTATTTT
NA	TRBV5-1	TRBJ2-5	NA	CASSLRGTHLRETQYF	TGCGCCAGCAGCTTGAGAGGGACTCACCTCCGGGAGACCCAGTACTTC
TRBD2	TRBV5-1	TRBJ2-1	NA	CASSYRTSVYNEQFF	TGCGCCAGCAGCTACCGGACTAGCGTGTACAATGAGCAGTTCTTC
TRBD2	TRBV3-1	TRBJ2-2	NA	CASSHASGTGELFF	TGTGCCAGCAGCCATGCTAGCGGGACCGGGGAGCTGTTTTTT
NA	TRBV6-1	TRBJ2-3	NA	CASSLTVMDTQYF	TGTGCCAGCAGTCTTACCGTCATGGATACGCAGTATTTT
NA	TRBV7-2	TRBJ1-1	few	CASSATRWNTEAFF	TGTGCCAGCAGCGCGACCAGATGGAACACTGAAGCTTTCTTT
TRBD2	TRBV20-1	TRBJ2-3	NA	CSATTSYTDTQYF	TGCAGTGCTACGACTAGCTACACAGATACGCAGTATTTT
NA	TRBV7-8	TRBJ2-3	NA	CASSLSNLGGGTDTQYF	TGTGCCAGCAGCTTGTCTAATCTCGGTGGGGGCACAGATACGCAGTATTTT
TRBD2	TRBV9	TRBJ2-2	once	CASSVSGGANTGELFF	TGTGCCAGCAGCGTAAGCGGGGGTGCGAACACCGGGGAGCTGTTTTTT
NA	TRBV12-3/TRBV12-4	TRBJ2-2	few	CASSALEAGELFF	TGTGCCAGCAGTGCATTGGAGGCCGGGGAGCTGTTTTTT
NA	TRBV2	TRBJ1-1	NA	CASTMDQNTEAFF	TGTGCCAGCACCATGGACCAGAACACTGAAGCTTTCTTT
NA	TRBV15	TRBJ1-3	NA	CATRAGNTIYF	TGTGCCACCAGGGCTGGAAACACCATATATTTT
TRBD1	TRBV20-1	TRBJ1-1	few	CSAIPADRDRGWYTEAFF	TGCAGTGCTATTCCCGCGGACCGGGACAGGGGATGGTACACTGAAGCTTTCTTT
NA	TRBV7-2	TRBJ2-7	NA	CASSLVGLSGEQYF	TGTGCCAGCAGCTTAGTGGGACTCTCCGGCGAGCAGTACTTC
NA	TRBV20-1	TRBJ1-1	few	CSAREGSAEAFF	TGCAGTGCTAGAGAGGGTAGCGCTGAAGCTTTCTTT
NA	TRBV20-1	TRBJ1-1	NA	CSAWTRQEAFF	TGCAGTGCTTGGACCAGGCAGGAGGCTTTCTTT
TRBD1	TRBV7-6	TRBJ2-7	NA	CASSRDRDGPYEQYF	TGTGCCAGCAGCCGAGACAGGGACGGACCCTACGAGCAGTACTTC
TRBD2	TRBV12-3/TRBV12-4	TRBJ2-1	few	CASSRTQGRAYNEQFF	TGTGCCAGCAGCCGAACCCAAGGGAGGGCCTACAATGAGCAGTTCTTC
TRBD2	TRBV18	TRBJ2-3	NA	CASSPPTSGGATDTQYF	TGTGCCAGCTCACCACCGACTAGCGGGGGGGCCACAGATACGCAGTATTTT